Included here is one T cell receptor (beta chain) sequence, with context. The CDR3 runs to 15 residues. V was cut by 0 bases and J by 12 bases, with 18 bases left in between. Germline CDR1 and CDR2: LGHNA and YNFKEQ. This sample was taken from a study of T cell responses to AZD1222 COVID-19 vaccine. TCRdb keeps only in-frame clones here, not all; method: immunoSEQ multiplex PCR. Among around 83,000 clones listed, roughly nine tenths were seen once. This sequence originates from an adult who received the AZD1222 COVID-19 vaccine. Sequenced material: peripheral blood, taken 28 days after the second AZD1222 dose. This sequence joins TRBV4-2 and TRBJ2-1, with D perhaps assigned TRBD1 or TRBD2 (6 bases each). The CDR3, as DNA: TGTGCCAGCAGCCAAGATGGCGCAGGGGAGGCTGTGCAGTTCTTC. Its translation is CASSQDGAGEAVQFF.